The 21 T cell receptor beta chains reported below all come from one sample, sequenced in a study of PD-1 blockade in mismatch repair-deficient tumors. Method: immunoSEQ multiplex PCR; TCRdb's copy keeps in-frame clones and lacks some. The sample lists approximately 10,000 clones; roughly 88% were seen once. Time point reported: roughly 11-day in vitro stimulation with candidate neoantigen peptide 7. Which antigens these TCRs recognize remains unknown. This material consisted of cells cultured in vitro, taken from a patient treated with pembrolizumab. The receptors shown here come from an adult with mismatch repair-deficient cancer.

CDR3: CASSQGGALRNEKLFF. CDR3 sequence (DNA): TGCGCCAGCAGCCAAGGAGGGGCTTTAAGAAATGAAAAACTGTTTTTT. The rearrangement joins TRBV4-1 to TRBJ1-4, with D perhaps matching TRBD1 (5 bases). This CDR3 is 16 amino acids long. Trimming took 1 base from V and 5 from J, leaving 14 bases between them. CDR1 is MGHRA and CDR2 is YSYEKL in the germline V gene.

The J gene is TRBJ1-2, the V gene TRBV18; possible D gene TRBD1, 5 bases. V was pared by 3 bases and J by 6 bases, with 17 bases between. Germline V CDR1 and CDR2: KGHSH, LQKENI. The CDR3 totals 15 residues. The DNA for the CDR3 is TGTGCCAGCTCACCCCCCGCCAGGGCCCCCGATGGCTACACCTTC. It is translated as CASSPPARAPDGYTF.

The rearrangement links TRBV18 to TRBJ2-7; perhaps TRBD2 as D (5 bases). Germline V gene data show CDR1 as KGHSH and CDR2 as LQKENI. V dropped 2 bases and J dropped 3 bases, with 17 bases sitting between them. The CDR3 is 16 amino acids. This CDR3 is CASSPRTGLSRYEQYF. The CDR3 nucleotides are TGTGCCAGCTCACCAAGGACGGGATTATCACGCTACGAGCAGTACTTC.

This chain connects TRBV4-2 to TRBJ2-7, with D hard to call. V shed 0 bases and J shed 0 bases, with 9 bases lying between them. The CDR3 is 15 residues long. The germline gives CDR1 LGHNA, CDR2 YNFKEQ. The DNA for the CDR3 is TGTGCCAGCAGCCAAGACCCTGCGAGCTCCTACGAGCAGTACTTC. Translated: CASSQDPASSYEQYF.

The gene calls are TRBV28 and TRBJ2-3; the match to TRBD2 covers 12 bases. This CDR3 region has 17 residues. The V and J ends lost 8 bases and 0 bases, in that order; junction bases with no gene match: 9. From germline, CDR1 is MDHEN and CDR2 SYDVKM. In DNA, the CDR3 is TGTGCCAGCGATACTAGCGGGAGGACATTTAGCACAGATACGCAGTATTTT. It codes for CASDTSGRTFSTDTQYF.

This clone was detected a few times. The V gene is TRBV27, the J gene TRBJ2-7; 8 bases fit TRBD1. CDR1 and CDR2 from the germline V gene are MNHEY and SMNVEV (reference sequence). Trimming took 8 bases from V and 7 from J; bases not matched to a gene: 10. CDR3 length: 13 residues. CDR3 nucleotide sequence: TGTGCCAGCGCCGGCCAGGGGGCGTGGGAGCAGTACTTC. The encoded protein is CASAGQGAWEQYF.

The chain is built from TRBV5-1 and TRBJ2-1, with D possibly being TRBD1 or TRBD2 (5 bases each). CDR1 SGHRS and CDR2 YFSETQ come from the germline V gene. The CDR3 runs to 15 residues. V was cut by 2 bases and J by 6 bases, with 15 bases left in between. The CDR3 region has the DNA TGCGCCAGCAGCTTTTTTCTACGGGGACCCAATGAGCAGTTCTTC. It is translated as CASSFFLRGPNEQFF. Full variable domain (outside the CDR3, taken from reference TRBV5-1 and TRBJ2-1): KAGVTQTPRYLIKTRGQQVTLSCSPISGHRSVSWYQQTPGQGLQFLFEYFSETQRNKGNFPGRFSGRQFSNSRSEMNVSTLELGDSALYLCASSFFLRGPNEQFFGPGTRLTVL.

The V gene is TRBV7-2, the J gene TRBJ2-2, with D possibly matching TRBD2 (6 bases). CDR3 length: 15 amino acids. Germline V lookup: CDR1 SGHTA, CDR2 FQGNSA. Trimming shortened V by 3 bases and J by 3 bases, and 11 bases separated the two germline ends. This chain's CDR3 is CASSLAGLHTGELFF. The CDR3 DNA is TGTGCCAGCAGCTTGGCGGGACTTCACACCGGGGAGCTGTTTTTT.

This clone was seen only once. CDR3 DNA sequence: TGTGCCAGCAGCGCCCCATCAAGGGCTGGAAACACCATATATTTT. It yields the protein CASSAPSRAGNTIYF. The J gene is TRBJ1-3, the V gene TRBV9; D not certain. This CDR3 is 15 amino acids long. Deletions cut 3 bases from V and 2 bases from J, with 12 bases between. The germline V gene encodes CDR1 SGDLS and CDR2 YYNGEE. Complete variable domain (other parts from reference TRBV9 and TRBJ1-3): DSGVTQTPKHLITATGQRVTLRCSPRSGDLSVYWYQQSLDQGLQFLIQYYNGEERAKGNILERFSAQQFPDLHSELNLSSLELGDSALYFCASSAPSRAGNTIYFGEGSWLTVV.

This chain joins TRBV2 and TRBJ2-6; tentatively, D is TRBD2 (5 bases). Deletions cut 8 bases from V and 5 bases from J, with 19 bases between. This CDR3 contains 16 residues. Germline-derived CDR1 and CDR2 are SNHLY and FYNNEI. The CDR3 DNA is TGTGCCAGCCAAGCCGGACGGACTGCGTGGGCCAACGTCCTGACTTTC. Residues: CASQAGRTAWANVLTF.

The chain links TRBV5-8 to TRBJ1-2, with no clear D. The CDR3 is 10 amino acids. Germline CDR1 is SGHTS and CDR2 is YDEGEE. The ends were cut back, 4 bases at V and 2 bases at J, with 0 bases in the middle. The CDR3 protein is CASSNYGYTF. Written as DNA, the CDR3 is TGTGCCAGCAGCAACTATGGCTACACCTTC.

CDR3 bases: TGTGCCAGCAGTTTCCCCGGGGCCGACGGTGAAAAACTGTTTTTT. Encoded protein: CASSFPGADGEKLFF. The chain uses TRBV5-5 and TRBJ1-4; D might be TRBD1 (5 bases). This CDR3 comprises 15 residues. The ends were cut back, 5 bases at V and 7 bases at J, with 18 bases in the middle. Germline V lookup: CDR1 SGHKS, CDR2 YYEKEE (reference sequence).

The chain combines TRBV28 with TRBJ1-1, with unresolved D. The V gene lost 5 bases and the J gene lost 0 bases, with 13 bases spanning the gap. Germline V lookup: CDR1 MDHEN, CDR2 SYDVKM. This CDR3 has 15 amino acids. CDR3 coding DNA: TGTGCCAGCAGTAGATATGGGCTCATGAACACTGAAGCTTTCTTT. Protein sequence: CASSRYGLMNTEAFF.

This chain joins TRBV11-2 and TRBJ2-7; 7 bases match TRBD1. CDR3 length: 14 residues. J lost 8 bases, V lost 4 bases, and 11 bases had no gene match. Germline CDR1 and CDR2: SGHAT and FQNNGV. The CDR3 sequence: CASSSGTANSKQYF. The CDR3 DNA sequence: TGTGCCAGCAGCTCCGGGACAGCTAATTCTAAGCAGTACTTC.

V usage is TRBV11-2 and J usage is TRBJ1-4; a weak D match, TRBD1 (6 bases). CDR1 is SGHAT, CDR2 FQNNGV, per germline. The V end lost 0 bases, the J end lost 14 bases, and 10 bases lay between the germline ends. CDR3 length: 12 residues. DNA for the CDR3: TGTGCCAGCAGCTTAGACGGGACACCTCTGTTTTTT. Its translation is CASSLDGTPLFF.

The V gene is TRBV5-1, the J gene TRBJ2-5; no reliable D call. Trimming pared 0 bases from V and 5 bases from J, leaving 8 bases between. The CDR3 has 13 amino acids. Germline CDR1 and CDR2: SGHRS and YFSETQ. Here the CDR3 reads CASSLAIEETQYF. The CDR3 region has the DNA TGCGCCAGCAGCTTGGCGATCGAGGAGACCCAGTACTTC.

The chain recombines TRBV18 with TRBJ2-7, with D hard to call. CDR1 is KGHSH, CDR2 LQKENI, per germline. This CDR3 is built from 13 residues. V was trimmed by 2 bases and J by 3 bases, leaving 8 bases between them. CDR3 in amino acids: CASSPVANYEQYF. CDR3 in DNA: TGTGCCAGCTCACCAGTCGCTAACTACGAGCAGTACTTC.

This chain links TRBV5-1 with TRBJ1-4, with 9 nucleotides matching TRBD1. This CDR3 has 17 amino acids. The J segment lost 0 bases and the V segment lost 0 bases, leaving 3 bases of the junction unmatched. Looked up from germline, CDR1 is SGHRS and CDR2 is YFSETQ. The CDR3 spells CASSLARQGATNEKLFF. CDR3 sequence (DNA): TGCGCCAGCAGCTTGGCGCGACAGGGGGCAACTAATGAAAAACTGTTTTTT.

This clone is judged medium-sized. The rearrangement links TRBV27 to TRBJ1-1; D unresolved. Germline assignment: CDR1 MNHEY and CDR2 SMNVEV (reference sequence). Trimming took off 7 bases at V and 8 bases at J, with 11 bases between the two ends. The CDR3 has 11 amino acids. The DNA for the CDR3 is TGTGCCAGCACCGCAGGTACGGAAGCTTTCTTT. Translation: CASTAGTEAFF.

The genes are TRBV18 and TRBJ1-4, with no clear D. Germline V CDR1 and CDR2: KGHSH, LQKENI. This CDR3 has 14 amino acids. V lost 3 bases and J 7 bases, leaving 12 bases between the germline ends. The CDR3 bases are TGTGCCAGCTCACCGGGCCTCCGGGGTGAAAAACTGTTTTTT. Protein sequence: CASSPGLRGEKLFF.

V gene TRBV19 combines with J gene TRBJ1-3, with D tentatively TRBD1 (5 bases). The germline V and J ends were trimmed by 4 bases and 0 bases, with 13 bases remaining between them. Germline-derived CDR1 and CDR2 are LNHDA and SQIVND (reference sequence). CDR3 length equals 16 residues. CDR3 region: CASSNLLRASGNTIYF. The CDR3 bases are TGTGCCAGTAGTAACTTGCTCAGGGCCTCTGGAAACACCATATATTTT. Looking up the rest from reference TRBV19 and TRBJ1-3 gives the full variable domain: DGGITQSPKYLFRKEGQNVTLSCEQNLNHDAMYWYRQDPGQGLRLIYYSQIVNDFQKGDIAEGYSVSREKKESFPLTVTSAQKNPTAFYLCASSNLLRASGNTIYFGEGSWLTVV.